This TCR beta chain was profiled in a study of technical replicates of blood from several donors listed by TCRdb under 2017. The germline ends are 9 bases apart after V is trimmed by 1 base and J by 5 bases. CDR1 and CDR2 are drawn from the germline V gene: MNHEY, SVGAGI. The CDR3, cysteine through phenylalanine, is 14 amino acids long. Only CDR3 DNA remains: 42 bases, in frame from the first base. Library generation was performed with the immunoSEQ multiplex PCR assay. Imported from immuneACCESS, the table was reduced by TCRdb to in-frame sequences with V and J called. These copies leave out some clones; in studies compared against another copy, an unresolved V gene accounts for under half, and the cause of the remainder is not known. This sample comprises tens of thousands of clones, just over 90% of them detected only once. 0.27% of the sample is taken by the ten largest. Comment on this clone: Its antigen specificity is not known. No clone much larger than this one lies a single base away; base qualities are absent.

The chain is made from TRBV6-5 and TRBJ2-1, and perhaps TRBD2 as D gene, on 6 matching bases. The TCR sequence derives from a human donor in good health. Sequencing was performed on T cells isolated from PBMCs. This receptor carries the CDR3 CASSYLGLDNEQFF. The sequenced DNA: TGTGCCAGCAGTTACTTGGGACTTGACAATGAGCAGTTCTTC.